Below, 9 T cell receptor beta chains from the same sample are listed, as sequenced in a study of monozygotic twins with inflammatory bowel disease (dated by TCRdb to about 2019). Library generation was performed with 5' RACE. Sequencing was carried out with an Illumina HiSeq 2500. Once TCRdb had reprocessed the reads, it stored one entry per CDR3 protein sequence and supplied no DNA. This sample's table lists about 99,000 distinct CDR3 sequences. The ten largest make up about 2% of the sample. Sequencing was carried out using blood. These receptors came from a human donor with ulcerative colitis or Crohn's disease, or a healthy co-twin of an affected twin (not recorded which).

The J gene is TRBJ1-2, the V gene TRBV20-1; TCRdb lists TRBD1, though no DNA is available to test this call. Germline CDR1 and CDR2: DFQATT and SNEGSKA (reference sequence). The CDR3 is 15 residues long. The CDR3: CSAREGRVFSYGYTF.

The chain joins TRBV28 to TRBJ2-3. Germline-derived CDR1 and CDR2 are MDHEN and SYDVKM. This CDR3 spans 15 amino acids. CDR3 sequence reads: CASTTRRRLDHTQYF.

The gene calls are TRBV12-3 or TRBV12-4 and TRBJ2-7. This CDR3 spans 12 amino acids. The CDR3 reads CATTGVGYEQYF.

This chain connects TRBV6-5 to TRBJ1-1; as DNA is missing, the TRBD1 call by TCRdb cannot be tested. CDR1 and CDR2 (germline): MNHEY, SVGAGI. The CDR3 spans 14 residues. CDR3 in amino acids: CASSWGAVNTEAFF.

The chain has TRBV7-9 and TRBJ1-2. The CDR3 totals 11 residues. CDR1 is SEHNR and CDR2 is FQNEAQ in the germline V gene (reference sequence). This CDR3 reads CASSLNYGYTF.

The CDR3 sequence is CASSLETVQFF. V is TRBV7-9 and J is TRBJ2-1. Germline V gene sequence: CDR1 SEHNR, CDR2 FQNEAQ (reference sequence). The CDR3 totals 11 residues.

The gene calls are TRBV7-6 and TRBJ1-2; the TRBD1 assignment by TCRdb is unverifiable without DNA. Per germline, CDR1 SGHVS and CDR2 FNYEAQ. This CDR3 region has 15 residues. CDR3 in amino acids: CAGILTGGGRSGYTF. The variable domain in full, with the rest retrieved from reference TRBV7-6 and TRBJ1-2, is GAGVSQSPRYKVTKRGQDVALRCDPISGHVSLYWYRQALGQGPEFLTYFNYEAQQDKSGLPNDRFSAERPEGSISTLTIQRTEQRDSAMYRCAGILTGGGRSGYTFGSGTRLTVV.

This CDR3 reads CATSDRAGGVPAPQHF. The chain employs TRBV24-1 and TRBJ1-5; the TRBD1 assignment by TCRdb is unverifiable without DNA. Germline values: CDR1 KGHDR, CDR2 SFDVKD. The CDR3 spans 16 residues.

V usage is TRBV5-1 and J usage is TRBJ2-4. The CDR3 is made up of 17 amino acids. Germline V lookup: CDR1 SGHRS, CDR2 YFSETQ. The CDR3 protein is CASSLESQAVAKNIQYF.